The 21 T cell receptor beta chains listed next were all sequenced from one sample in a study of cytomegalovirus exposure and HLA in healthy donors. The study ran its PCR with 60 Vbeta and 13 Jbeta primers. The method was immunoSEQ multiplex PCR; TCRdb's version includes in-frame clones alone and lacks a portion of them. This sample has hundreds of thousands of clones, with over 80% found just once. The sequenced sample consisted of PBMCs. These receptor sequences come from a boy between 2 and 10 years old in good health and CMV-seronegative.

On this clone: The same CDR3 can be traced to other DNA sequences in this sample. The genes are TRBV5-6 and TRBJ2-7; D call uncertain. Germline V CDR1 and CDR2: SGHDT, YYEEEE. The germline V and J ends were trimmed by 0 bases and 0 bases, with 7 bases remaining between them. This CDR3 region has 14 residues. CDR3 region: CASSLGSGSYEQYF. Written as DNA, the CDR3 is TGTGCCAGCAGCTTGGGGTCCGGCTCCTACGAGCAGTACTTC. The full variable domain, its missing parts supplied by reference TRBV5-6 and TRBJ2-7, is DAGVTQSPTHLIKTRGQQVTLRCSPKSGHDTVSWYQQALGQGPQFIFQYYEEEERQRGNFPDRFSGHQFPNYSSELNVNALLLGDSALYLCASSLGSGSYEQYFGPGTRLTVT.

The CDR3 sequence: CASSKPGLARNEQFF. For the CDR3, the DNA is TGTGCCAGCAGCAAACCGGGACTAGCGAGGAATGAGCAGTTCTTC. V usage is TRBV5-4 and J usage is TRBJ2-1; TRBD2 agrees at 10 bases. The CDR3 runs to 15 residues. In germline, CDR1 is SGHNT, CDR2 YYREEE (reference sequence). J was trimmed by 7 bases and V by 4 bases; bases with no gene match: 8.

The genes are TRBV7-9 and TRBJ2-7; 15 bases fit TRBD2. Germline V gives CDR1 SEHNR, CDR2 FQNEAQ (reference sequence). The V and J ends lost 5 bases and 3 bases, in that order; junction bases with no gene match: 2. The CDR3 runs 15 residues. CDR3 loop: CASSRGLAGGYEQYF. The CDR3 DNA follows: TGTGCCAGCAGCCGGGGACTAGCGGGGGGCTACGAGCAGTACTTC.

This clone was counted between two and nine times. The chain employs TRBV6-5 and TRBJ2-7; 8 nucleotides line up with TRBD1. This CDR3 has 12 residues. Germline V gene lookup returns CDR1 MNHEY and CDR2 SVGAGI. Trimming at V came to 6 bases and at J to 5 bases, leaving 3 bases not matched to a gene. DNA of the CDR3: TGTGCCAGCAGCCGGACAGGGCACGAGCAGTACTTC. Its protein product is CASSRTGHEQYF.

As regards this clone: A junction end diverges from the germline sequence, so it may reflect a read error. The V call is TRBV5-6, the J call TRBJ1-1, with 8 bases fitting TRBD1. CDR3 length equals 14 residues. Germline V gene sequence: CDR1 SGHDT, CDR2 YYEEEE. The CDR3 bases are TGTGCCAGCAGCTTCGGACAGGGAGACACTCAAGCTTTCTTT. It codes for CASSFGQGDTQAFF.

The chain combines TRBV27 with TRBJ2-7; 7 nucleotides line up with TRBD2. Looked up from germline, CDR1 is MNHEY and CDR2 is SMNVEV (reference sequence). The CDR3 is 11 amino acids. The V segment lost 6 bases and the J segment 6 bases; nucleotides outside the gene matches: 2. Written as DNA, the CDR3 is TGTGCCAGCAGGGGAGGGCGCGAGCAGTACTTC. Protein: CASRGGREQYF.

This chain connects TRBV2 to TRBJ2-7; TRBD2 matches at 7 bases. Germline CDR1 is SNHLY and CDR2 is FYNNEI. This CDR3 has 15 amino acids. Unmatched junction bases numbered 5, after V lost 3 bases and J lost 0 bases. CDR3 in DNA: TGTGCCAGCAGTGATACGGGAGGCAACTCCTACGAGCAGTACTTC. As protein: CASSDTGGNSYEQYF.

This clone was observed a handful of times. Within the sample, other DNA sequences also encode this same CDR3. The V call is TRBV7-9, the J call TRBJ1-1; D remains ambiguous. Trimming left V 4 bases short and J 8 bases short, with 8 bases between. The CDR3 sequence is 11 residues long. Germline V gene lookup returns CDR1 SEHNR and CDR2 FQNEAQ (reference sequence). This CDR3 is CASSSPAEAFF. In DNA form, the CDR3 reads TGTGCCAGCAGCTCACCCGCGGAAGCTTTCTTT.

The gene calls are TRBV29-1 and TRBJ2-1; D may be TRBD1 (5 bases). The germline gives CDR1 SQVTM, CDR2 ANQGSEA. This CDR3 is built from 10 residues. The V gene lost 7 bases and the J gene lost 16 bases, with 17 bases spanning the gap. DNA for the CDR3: TGCAGCGCCTACGGCACAGGCCAATTCTTC. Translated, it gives CSAYGTGQFF.

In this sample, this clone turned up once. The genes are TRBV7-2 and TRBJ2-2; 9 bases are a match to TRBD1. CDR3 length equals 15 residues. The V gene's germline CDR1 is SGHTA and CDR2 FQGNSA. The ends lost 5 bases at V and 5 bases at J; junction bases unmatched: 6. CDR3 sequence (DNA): TGTGCCAGCAGCCGGAGGGACAGGGCGACCGGGGAGCTGTTTTTT. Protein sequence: CASSRRDRATGELFF.

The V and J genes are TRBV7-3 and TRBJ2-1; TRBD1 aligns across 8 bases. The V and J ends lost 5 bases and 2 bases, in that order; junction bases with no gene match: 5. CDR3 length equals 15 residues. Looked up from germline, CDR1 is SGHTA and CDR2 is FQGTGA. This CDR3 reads CASSPDRGTYNEQFF. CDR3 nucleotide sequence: TGTGCCAGCAGCCCCGACAGGGGAACCTACAATGAGCAGTTCTTC.

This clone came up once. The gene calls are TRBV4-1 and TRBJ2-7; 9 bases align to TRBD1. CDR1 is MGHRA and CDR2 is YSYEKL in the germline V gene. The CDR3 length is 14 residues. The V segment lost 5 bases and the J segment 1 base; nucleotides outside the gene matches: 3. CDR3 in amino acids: CASSFGTGSYEQYF. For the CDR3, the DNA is TGCGCCAGCAGCTTCGGGACAGGGTCCTACGAGCAGTACTTC.

The CDR3 sequence is CASTEWGLGNQPQHF. DNA for the CDR3: TGTGCCAGCACCGAATGGGGGCTTGGCAATCAGCCCCAGCATTTT. This chain joins TRBV6-1 and TRBJ1-5; possibly TRBD1 for D (6 bases). Germline V gene lookup returns CDR1 MNHNS and CDR2 SASEGT. V shed 7 bases and J shed 2 bases, with 15 bases lying between them. The CDR3 loop spans 15 amino acids.

The CDR3: CASSLGRDEQFF. The CDR3 DNA is TGTGCCAGCAGCTTAGGCCGGGATGAGCAGTTCTTC. The rearrangement uses TRBV11-2 and TRBJ2-1; no reliable D call. The CDR3 has 12 amino acids. V lost 1 base to trimming and J lost 8 bases, with 6 bases between them. Germline V CDR1 and CDR2: SGHAT, FQNNGV.

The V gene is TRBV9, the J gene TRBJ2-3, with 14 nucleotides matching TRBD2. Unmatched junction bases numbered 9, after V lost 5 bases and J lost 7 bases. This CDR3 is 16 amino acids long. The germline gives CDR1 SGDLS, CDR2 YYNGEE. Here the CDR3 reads CASSSGLAGGVNTQYF. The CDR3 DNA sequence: TGTGCCAGCAGTTCCGGACTAGCGGGAGGAGTGAATACGCAGTATTTT.

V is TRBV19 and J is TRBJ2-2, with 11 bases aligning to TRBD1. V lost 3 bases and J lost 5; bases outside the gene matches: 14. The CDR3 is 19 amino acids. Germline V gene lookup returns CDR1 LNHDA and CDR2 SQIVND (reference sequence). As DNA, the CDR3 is TGTGCCAGTAGTATCCTCAAGCGCAGGGGACAGGGGGGAACCGGGGAGCTGTTTTTT. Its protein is CASSILKRRGQGGTGELFF.

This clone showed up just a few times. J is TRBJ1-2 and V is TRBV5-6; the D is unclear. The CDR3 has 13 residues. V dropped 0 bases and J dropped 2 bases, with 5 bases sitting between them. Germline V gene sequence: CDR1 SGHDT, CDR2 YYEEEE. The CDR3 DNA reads TGTGCCAGCAGCTTGGGGAGCAACTATGGCTACACCTTC. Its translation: CASSLGSNYGYTF.

DNA for the CDR3: TGCAGCGTGGGACTAGCTACTCAAGAGACCCAGTACTTC. The encoded protein is CSVGLATQETQYF. The rearrangement links TRBV29-1 to TRBJ2-5; 9 bases align to TRBD2. The CDR3 sequence is 13 residues long. J was trimmed by 2 bases and V by 6 bases; bases with no gene match: 4. CDR1 is SQVTM and CDR2 is ANQGSEA in the germline V gene.

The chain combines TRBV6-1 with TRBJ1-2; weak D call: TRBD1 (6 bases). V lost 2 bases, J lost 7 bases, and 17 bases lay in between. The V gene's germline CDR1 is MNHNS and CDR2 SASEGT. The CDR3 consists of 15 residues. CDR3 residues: CASSETTDSPSGYTF. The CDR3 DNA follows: TGTGCCAGCAGTGAAACCACGGACAGTCCGAGTGGCTACACCTTC.

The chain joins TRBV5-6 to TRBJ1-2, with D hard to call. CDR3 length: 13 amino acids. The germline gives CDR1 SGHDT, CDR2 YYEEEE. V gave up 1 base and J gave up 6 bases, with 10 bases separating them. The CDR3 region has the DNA TGTGCCAGCAGCTTGAATAGGGAGGATGGCTACACCTTC. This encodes CASSLNREDGYTF.

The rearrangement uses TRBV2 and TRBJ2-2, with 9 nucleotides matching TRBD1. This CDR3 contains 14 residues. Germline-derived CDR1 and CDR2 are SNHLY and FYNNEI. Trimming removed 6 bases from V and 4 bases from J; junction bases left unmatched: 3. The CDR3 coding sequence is TGTGCCAGCAGGGGACAGGGAGGCACCGGGGAGCTGTTTTTT. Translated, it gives CASRGQGGTGELFF.